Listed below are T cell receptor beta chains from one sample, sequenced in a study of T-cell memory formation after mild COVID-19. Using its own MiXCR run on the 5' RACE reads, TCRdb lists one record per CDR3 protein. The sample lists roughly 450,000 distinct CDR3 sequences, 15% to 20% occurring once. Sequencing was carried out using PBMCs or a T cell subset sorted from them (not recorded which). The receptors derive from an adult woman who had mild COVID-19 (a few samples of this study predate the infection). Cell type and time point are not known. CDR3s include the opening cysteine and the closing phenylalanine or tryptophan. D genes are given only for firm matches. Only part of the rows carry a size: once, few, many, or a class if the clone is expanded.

TGTGCCATCAGTGAGGCAGAGGCCTGGCAGTACTTC | CAISEAEAWQYF | TRBJ2-7 | . | . | TRBV10-3
TGTGCCAGCAGTGAAGAGGGTAATAGCAGGGATGAGCAGTTCTTC | CASSEEGNSRDEQFF | TRBJ2-1 | few | . | TRBV2
TGCGCCAGCAGCTTGGGGTCTAGCGGGAGCAAACCCTACGAGCAGTACTTC | CASSLGSSGSKPYEQYF | TRBJ2-7 | many | TRBD2 | TRBV5-1
TGTGCCATCAGTGAGTGGGGGACGCCCTCGGACGAGCAGTACTTC | CAISEWGTPSDEQYF | TRBJ2-7 | many | . | TRBV10-3
TGTGCCAGCACCCAGGGGGCAGGGTCATTGAACACTGAAGCTTTCTTT | CASTQGAGSLNTEAFF | TRBJ1-1 | few | TRBD1 | TRBV12-3/TRBV12-4
TGCAGTGCTAGGATGGGACAGGGGTGGGGCTACACCTTC | CSARMGQGWGYTF | TRBJ1-2 | few | TRBD1 | TRBV20-1
TGTGCCACCAGCAGGGGAGGGGGGGCCCAAGAGACCCAGTACTTC | CATSRGGGAQETQYF | TRBJ2-5 | . | . | TRBV15
TGTGCCACCAGCAGTCAAGGACTAGCGGAGCAAGAGACCCAGTACTTC | CATSSQGLAEQETQYF | TRBJ2-5 | . | TRBD2 | TRBV15
TGTGCCACCAGCAGAGGGGACCATGGGAATCAGCCCCAGCATTTT | CATSRGDHGNQPQHF | TRBJ1-5 | few | . | TRBV15
TGTGCCAGCAGCTCGTTTGGGAACACTGAAGCTTTCTTT | CASSSFGNTEAFF | TRBJ1-1 | many | . | TRBV7-2
TGCGCCAGCGGTGAGGGCACCGGGGAGCTGTTTTTT | CASGEGTGELFF | TRBJ2-2 | . | . | TRBV5-1
TGTGCCAGCAGCCAAGATGAGGGGGCAGCCTACGAGCAGTACTTC | CASSQDEGAAYEQYF | TRBJ2-7 | few | TRBD1 | TRBV3-1
TGTGCCAGCGTAACGGGAATTAACTATGGCTACACCTTC | CASVTGINYGYTF | TRBJ1-2 | . | . | TRBV2
TGCAGTGCTGACGGACTAGCGGGGTCCTACGAGCAGTACTTC | CSADGLAGSYEQYF | TRBJ2-7 | . | TRBD2 | TRBV20-1
TGTGCCAGCAACGACTGGGGGGTCGGTAGGGAGCAGTACTTC | CASNDWGVGREQYF | TRBJ2-7 | . | . | TRBV2
TGTGCCTGGAGTGTGAATAGCGGGAGCGAGCAGTACTTC | CAWSVNSGSEQYF | TRBJ2-7 | . | TRBD2 | TRBV30
TGTGCCAGCAGATCACATTACGAGCAGTACTTC | CASRSHYEQYF | TRBJ2-7 | . | . | TRBV12-3/TRBV12-4
TGCGCCAGCACCCTGACTAACACCTACGAGCAGTACTTC | CASTLTNTYEQYF | TRBJ2-7 | few | . | TRBV5-1
TGTGCCAGTAGACGGCAGAGCAACACCGGGGAGCTGTTTTTT | CASRRQSNTGELFF | TRBJ2-2 | . | . | TRBV12-3/TRBV12-4
TGCAGTGCAAAACAGGGGGCATCCTACGAGCAGTACTTC | CSAKQGASYEQYF | TRBJ2-7 | . | TRBD1 | TRBV20-1
TGTGCTAGTGGTTTGCCCCAAGAGGGTTATGGCTACACCTTC | CASGLPQEGYGYTF | TRBJ1-2 | . | . | TRBV12-5
TGTGCCAGTAGTATGGGTCTGAGAAAAGAGACCCAGTACTTC | CASSMGLRKETQYF | TRBJ2-5 | . | . | TRBV19
TGTGCCAGCAGTTTAACCTCGACCGGGACACTATACGAGCAGTACTTC | CASSLTSTGTLYEQYF | TRBJ2-7 | . | . | TRBV12-3/TRBV12-4
TGCAGTGCTACACAGAACACTGAAGCTTTCTTT | CSATQNTEAFF | TRBJ1-1 | . | . | TRBV20-1
TGCAGCGCCTCGGGGCCCCAATCCTACGAGCAGTACTTC | CSASGPQSYEQYF | TRBJ2-7 | . | . | TRBV29-1
TGTGCCACCAGTGGTAATACAGGACAGCCCCAGCATTTT | CATSGNTGQPQHF | TRBJ1-5 | . | . | TRBV24-1
TGCGCCAGCAGCCAACTAGCGGGAGTTGGTACCGGGGAGCTGTTTTTT | CASSQLAGVGTGELFF | TRBJ2-2 | few | TRBD2 | TRBV4-3
TGTGCCAGCAGCATGGGACTAGCGGGGGAGTTTGGGACCCAGTACTTC | CASSMGLAGEFGTQYF | TRBJ2-5 | . | TRBD2 | TRBV9
TGTGCCAGCAGCTTATCTGGGAGAGACGAGCAGTACTTC | CASSLSGRDEQYF | TRBJ2-7 | few | . | TRBV7-3
TGCAGTGCTAGTAGGACGGATAATCAGCCCCAGCATTTT | CSASRTDNQPQHF | TRBJ1-5 | few | . | TRBV20-1
TGCAGTGCTGGCCGGCCCACGGTATACGAGCAGTACTTC | CSAGRPTVYEQYF | TRBJ2-7 | many | . | TRBV20-1
TGTGCCAGCAGCTCATTCACAGATACGCAGTATTTT | CASSSFTDTQYF | TRBJ2-3 | many | . | TRBV7-2
TGTGCCAGTAGTATAGTTCAGGGGGCAAAGAACACTGAAGCTTTCTTT | CASSIVQGAKNTEAFF | TRBJ1-1 | . | TRBD1 | TRBV19
TGTGCCAGCACGACCCAAGCAACTAATGAAAAACTGTTTTTT | CASTTQATNEKLFF | TRBJ1-4 | few | . | TRBV6-5
TGCGCCAGCAGCGCGGGACAGGGAATTCCTTATGAGCAGTTCTTC | CASSAGQGIPYEQFF | TRBJ2-1 | many | TRBD1 | TRBV5-1
TGTGCCAGCTCACCTCAGCGGGAGGGCGAAGGCGAGCAGTACTTC | CASSPQREGEGEQYF | TRBJ2-7 | many | TRBD2 | TRBV18
TGTGCCAGCAGCCCTCGGGTAGACGTACGGAACACTGAAGCTTTCTTT | CASSPRVDVRNTEAFF | TRBJ1-1 | many | . | TRBV9
TGTGCCAGCAGGGGACAGGGGGCTGGAGAGCAGTACTTC | CASRGQGAGEQYF | TRBJ2-7 | few | TRBD1 | TRBV27
TGTGCCAGCGGCCAGGGGGACATGGAAGGAACTGAAGCTTTCTTT | CASGQGDMEGTEAFF | TRBJ1-1 | many | TRBD1 | TRBV7-6
TGTGCCAGTAGTATCCCTACGACAGGGTCCTACGAGCAGTACTTC | CASSIPTTGSYEQYF | TRBJ2-7 | . | TRBD1 | TRBV19
TGTGCTAGTGGTTTGGGACTCTCAGATACGCAGTATTTT | CASGLGLSDTQYF | TRBJ2-3 | . | . | TRBV12-5
TGTGCCAGCAGCGAGACAGGGGGAGCTTTCTTT | CASSETGGAFF | TRBJ1-1 | . | TRBD1 | TRBV7-2
TGTGCCAGCGAGCCCCAGGGTACCCCCTATGGCTACACCTTC | CASEPQGTPYGYTF | TRBJ1-2 | . | . | TRBV7-2
TGTGCCAGCAGTCCTCGGACATTAACCACCGGGGAGCTGTTTTTT | CASSPRTLTTGELFF | TRBJ2-2 | . | . | TRBV27
TGCAGCGTTGAAACAGGGGGGAAGACCCAGTACTTC | CSVETGGKTQYF | TRBJ2-5 | . | TRBD1 | TRBV29-1
TGTGCCACCAGCAGAGAGCAGGACGGCAGTACGCCCCAGCATTTT | CATSREQDGSTPQHF | TRBJ1-5 | . | . | TRBV15
TGCGCCAGCAGCCAAGGCCAGGGATCTTACGAGCAGTACTTC | CASSQGQGSYEQYF | TRBJ2-7 | many | . | TRBV4-1
TGCAGTGCGACAGGGAACACTGAAGCTTTCTTT | CSATGNTEAFF | TRBJ1-1 | many | . | TRBV20-1
TGCGCCAGCAGCTTACCTCTAGCGGGAGGAGGCGAGCAGTACTTC | CASSLPLAGGGEQYF | TRBJ2-7 | many | TRBD2 | TRBV5-1
TGCGCCAGCAGCTCGGGGGGACTCTCCTCTGGGGCCAACGTCCTGACTTTC | CASSSGGLSSGANVLTF | TRBJ2-6 | . | TRBD2 | TRBV5-1
TGCGCCAGCATGAGACAAAACACCGGGGAGCTGTTTTTT | CASMRQNTGELFF | TRBJ2-2 | few | . | TRBV4-3
TGCGCCAGCAGCTTCCGGCTAGTCGGGACCCAGTACTTC | CASSFRLVGTQYF | TRBJ2-5 | few | . | TRBV5-1
TGTGCCAGCAGGTCTAGTACCTCGGGAGCCTACAATGAGCAGTTCTTC | CASRSSTSGAYNEQFF | TRBJ2-1 | few | . | TRBV7-9
TGTGCCAGCAGCCTACGATTGACAGATACGCAGTATTTT | CASSLRLTDTQYF | TRBJ2-3 | many | . | TRBV12-3/TRBV12-4
TGTGCCAGCTCACCACAGTCCGGGGAGCTGTTTTTT | CASSPQSGELFF | TRBJ2-2 | few | . | TRBV18
TGTGCCAGCAGCGGGACAGGGGACCATAACACTGAAGCTTTCTTT | CASSGTGDHNTEAFF | TRBJ1-1 | . | TRBD1 | TRBV2
TGTGCCAGCAGTCTATGGACAGGCAATCCGTTCTTC | CASSLWTGNPFF | TRBJ2-1 | many | TRBD1 | TRBV12-3/TRBV12-4
TGTGCCAGCAGTGACGGACTAGCCACAGATACGCAGTATTTT | CASSDGLATDTQYF | TRBJ2-3 | few | TRBD2 | TRBV6-4
TGCGCCAGCAGCCAAGGAACCCAGGGCTACACCTTC | CASSQGTQGYTF | TRBJ1-2 | . | . | TRBV4-1